Described below is a single T cell receptor (beta chain) sequence and its context. Its antigen is currently unknown. The data originate from a study of regulatory T cells in long-lasting Graves disease. Stated time point: newly diagnosed GD, antithyroid drugs for less than 3 months. Preparation of the TCR library used RNA extracted from PBMCs. Germline-derived CDR1 and CDR2 are SGHNT and YYREEE (reference sequence). With 2 bases clipped from V and 6 bases from J, the junction kept 13 bases outside the gene matches. This CDR3 spans 18 amino acids. Regarding the study as a whole: TRBV28, TRBJ1-2 and TRBJ2-5 were segments that persistent disease favored.

CDR3 regions were amplified by Arm-PCR using iRepertoire HTBI primers to build TCR beta libraries. TCRdb independently ran MiXCR on the multiplex PCR reads; one entry per CDR3 protein. The sample yields roughly 400,000 distinct CDR3 sequences, roughly 15% seen once. Another study also made use of these data, one on T cells in Graves' hyperthyroidism and ophthalmopathy.

The chain links TRBV5-4 to TRBJ2-1; 11 nucleotides agree with TRBD2. The TCR sequence derives from a woman younger than 30 with Graves disease. The sample in question was peripheral blood mononuclear cells (PBMCs), obtained at new diagnosis, from a patient treated with antithyroid drugs. The CDR3 here is CASSFYWSSGRQVNEQFF. The CDR3 nucleotides read TGTGCCAGCAGCTTCTATTGGTCTAGCGGGAGGCAGGTCAATGAGCAGTTCTTC.